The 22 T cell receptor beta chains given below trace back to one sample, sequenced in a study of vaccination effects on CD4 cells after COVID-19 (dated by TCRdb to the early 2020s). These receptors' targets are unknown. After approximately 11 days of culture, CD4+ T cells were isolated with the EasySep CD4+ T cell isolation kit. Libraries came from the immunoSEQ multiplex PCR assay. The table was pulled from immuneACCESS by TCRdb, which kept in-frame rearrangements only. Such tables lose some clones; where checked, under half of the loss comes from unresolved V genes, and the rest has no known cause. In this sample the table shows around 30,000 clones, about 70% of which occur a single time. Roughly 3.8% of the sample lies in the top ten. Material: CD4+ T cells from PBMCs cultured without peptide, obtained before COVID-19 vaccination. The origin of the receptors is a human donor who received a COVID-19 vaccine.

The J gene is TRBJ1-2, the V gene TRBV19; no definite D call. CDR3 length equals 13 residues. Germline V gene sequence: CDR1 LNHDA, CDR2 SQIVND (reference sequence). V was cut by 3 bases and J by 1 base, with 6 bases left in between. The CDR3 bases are TGTGCCAGTAGTATCTGGGGTAACTATGGCTACACCTTC. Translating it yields CASSIWGNYGYTF.

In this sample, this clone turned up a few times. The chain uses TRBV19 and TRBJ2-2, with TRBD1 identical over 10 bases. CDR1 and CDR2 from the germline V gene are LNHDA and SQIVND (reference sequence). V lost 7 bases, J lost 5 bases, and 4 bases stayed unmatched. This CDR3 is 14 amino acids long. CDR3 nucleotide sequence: TGTGCCAGTAAGGGACAGGGGACGACCGGGGAGCTGTTTTTT. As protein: CASKGQGTTGELFF.

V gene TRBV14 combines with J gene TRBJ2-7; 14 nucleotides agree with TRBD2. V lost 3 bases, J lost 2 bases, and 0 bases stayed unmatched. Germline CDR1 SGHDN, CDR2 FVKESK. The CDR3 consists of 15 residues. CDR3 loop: CASSQGLAGAYEQYF. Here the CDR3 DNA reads TGTGCCAGCAGCCAGGGACTAGCGGGAGCCTACGAGCAGTACTTC.

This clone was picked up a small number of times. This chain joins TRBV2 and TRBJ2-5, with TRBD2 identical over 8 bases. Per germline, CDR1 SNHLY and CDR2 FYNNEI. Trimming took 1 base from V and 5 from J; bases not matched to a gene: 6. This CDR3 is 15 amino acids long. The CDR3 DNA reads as TGTGCCAGCAGTGAAGAAGCGGGAGTTGGGGAGACCCAGTACTTC. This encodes CASSEEAGVGETQYF.

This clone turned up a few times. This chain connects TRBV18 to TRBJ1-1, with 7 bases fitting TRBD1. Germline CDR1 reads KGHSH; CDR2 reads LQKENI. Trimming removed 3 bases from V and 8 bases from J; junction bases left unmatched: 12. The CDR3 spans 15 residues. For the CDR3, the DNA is TGTGCCAGCTCACCTACCCCGGGACAGACTTTAGAAGCTTTCTTT. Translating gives CASSPTPGQTLEAFF.

The CDR3 is CATRQNLNTEAFF. The CDR3 DNA sequence: TGTGCCACCAGACAGAACTTGAACACTGAAGCTTTCTTT. The gene calls are TRBV24-1 and TRBJ1-1; no reliable D call. The V and J ends lost 7 bases and 0 bases respectively, with 8 bases between them. Germline V gives CDR1 KGHDR, CDR2 SFDVKD. The CDR3 loop spans 13 amino acids.

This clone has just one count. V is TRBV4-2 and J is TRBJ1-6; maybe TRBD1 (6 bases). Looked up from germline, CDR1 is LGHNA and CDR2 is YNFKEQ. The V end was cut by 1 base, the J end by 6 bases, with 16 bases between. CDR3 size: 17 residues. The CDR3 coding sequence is TGTGCCAGCAGCCAAGCGGCCCTTCAGGGGCTTAATTCACCCCTCCACTTT. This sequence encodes CASSQAALQGLNSPLHF.

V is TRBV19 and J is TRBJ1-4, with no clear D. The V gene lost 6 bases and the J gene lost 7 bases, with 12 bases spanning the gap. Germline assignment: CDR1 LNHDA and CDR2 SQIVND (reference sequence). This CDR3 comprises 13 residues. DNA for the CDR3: TGTGCCAGTAGCCGGGCCACCCTTGAAAAACTGTTTTTT. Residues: CASSRATLEKLFF.

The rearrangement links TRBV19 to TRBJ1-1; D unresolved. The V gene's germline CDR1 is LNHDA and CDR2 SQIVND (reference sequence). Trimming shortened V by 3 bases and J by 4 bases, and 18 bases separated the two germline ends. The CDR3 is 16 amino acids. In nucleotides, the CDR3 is TGTGCCAGTAGTATTCCCGTAGGCGGGGTGAGCACTGAAGCTTTCTTT. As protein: CASSIPVGGVSTEAFF.

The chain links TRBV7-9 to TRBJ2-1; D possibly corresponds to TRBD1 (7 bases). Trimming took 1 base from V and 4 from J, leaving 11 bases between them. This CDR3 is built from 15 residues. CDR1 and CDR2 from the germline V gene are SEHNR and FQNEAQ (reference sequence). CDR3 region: CASSLDQGGYNEQFF. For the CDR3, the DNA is TGTGCCAGCAGCTTAGACCAGGGGGGTTACAATGAGCAGTTCTTC. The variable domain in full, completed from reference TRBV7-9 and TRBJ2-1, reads DTGVSQNPRHKITKRGQNVTFRCDPISEHNRLYWYRQTLGQGPEFLTYFQNEAQLEKSRLLSDRFSAERPKGSFSTLEIQRTEQGDSAMYLCASSLDQGGYNEQFFGPGTRLTVL.

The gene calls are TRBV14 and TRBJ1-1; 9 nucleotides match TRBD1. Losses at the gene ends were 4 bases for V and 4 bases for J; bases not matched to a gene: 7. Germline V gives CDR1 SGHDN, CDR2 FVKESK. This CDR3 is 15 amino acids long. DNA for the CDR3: TGTGCCAGCAGCCCGGACAGGGGTTTTGTCACTGAAGCTTTCTTT. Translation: CASSPDRGFVTEAFF.

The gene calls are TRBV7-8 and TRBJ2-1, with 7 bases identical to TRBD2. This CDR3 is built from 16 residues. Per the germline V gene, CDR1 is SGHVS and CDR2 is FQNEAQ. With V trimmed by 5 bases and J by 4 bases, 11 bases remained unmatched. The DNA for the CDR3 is TGTGCCAGCAGCACGATGAGCGGGATCAGGTACAATGAGCAGTTCTTC. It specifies CASSTMSGIRYNEQFF.

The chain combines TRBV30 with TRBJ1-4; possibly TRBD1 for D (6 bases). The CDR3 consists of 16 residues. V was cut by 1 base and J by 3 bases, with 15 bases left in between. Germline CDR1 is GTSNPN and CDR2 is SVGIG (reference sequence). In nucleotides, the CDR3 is TGTGCCTGGAGTGCTCCCCACAGGGCCCCTAATGAAAAACTGTTTTTT. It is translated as CAWSAPHRAPNEKLFF.

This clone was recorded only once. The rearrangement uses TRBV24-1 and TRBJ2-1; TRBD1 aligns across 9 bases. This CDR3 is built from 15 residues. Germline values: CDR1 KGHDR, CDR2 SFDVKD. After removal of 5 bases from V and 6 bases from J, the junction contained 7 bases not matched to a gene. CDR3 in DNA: TGTGCCACCAGTGGCCGAGGGACAGGGTCCAATGAGCAGTTCTTC. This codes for CATSGRGTGSNEQFF.

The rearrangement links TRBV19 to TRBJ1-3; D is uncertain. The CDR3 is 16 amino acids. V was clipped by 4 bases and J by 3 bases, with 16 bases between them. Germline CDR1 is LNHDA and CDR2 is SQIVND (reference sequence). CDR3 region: CASSTQTLGFGNTIYF. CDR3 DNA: TGTGCCAGTAGTACCCAAACACTTGGCTTTGGAAACACCATATATTTT.

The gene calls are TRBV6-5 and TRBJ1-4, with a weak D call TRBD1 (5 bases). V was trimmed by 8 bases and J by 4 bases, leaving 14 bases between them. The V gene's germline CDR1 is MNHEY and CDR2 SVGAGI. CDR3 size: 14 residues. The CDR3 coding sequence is TGTGCCAGCCGGGAGGGGTCTCTTAATGAAAAACTGTTTTTT. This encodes CASREGSLNEKLFF.

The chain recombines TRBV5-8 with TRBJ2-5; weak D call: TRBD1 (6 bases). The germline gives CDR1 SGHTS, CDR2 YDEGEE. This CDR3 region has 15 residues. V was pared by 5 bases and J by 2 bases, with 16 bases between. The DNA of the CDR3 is TGTGCCAGCAGGCCTACAGGGAGTCCGCAAGAGACCCAGTACTTC. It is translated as CASRPTGSPQETQYF.

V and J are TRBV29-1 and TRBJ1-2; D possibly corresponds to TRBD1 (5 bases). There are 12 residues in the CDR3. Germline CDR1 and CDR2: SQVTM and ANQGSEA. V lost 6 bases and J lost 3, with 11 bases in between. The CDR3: CSVGTDDYGYTF. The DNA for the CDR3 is TGCAGCGTGGGGACGGACGACTATGGCTACACCTTC.

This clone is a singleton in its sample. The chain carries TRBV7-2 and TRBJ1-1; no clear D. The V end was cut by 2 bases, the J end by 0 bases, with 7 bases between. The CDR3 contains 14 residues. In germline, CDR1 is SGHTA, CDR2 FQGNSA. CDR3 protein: CASSLYRLNTEAFF. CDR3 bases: TGTGCCAGCAGCTTATATCGGTTGAACACTGAAGCTTTCTTT.

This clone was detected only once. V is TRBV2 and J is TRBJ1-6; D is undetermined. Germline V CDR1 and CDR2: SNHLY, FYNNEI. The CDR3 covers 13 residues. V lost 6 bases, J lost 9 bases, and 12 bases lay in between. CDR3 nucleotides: TGTGCCAGCAGGCCCTTCCCAGGTTCACCCCTCCACTTT. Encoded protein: CASRPFPGSPLHF.

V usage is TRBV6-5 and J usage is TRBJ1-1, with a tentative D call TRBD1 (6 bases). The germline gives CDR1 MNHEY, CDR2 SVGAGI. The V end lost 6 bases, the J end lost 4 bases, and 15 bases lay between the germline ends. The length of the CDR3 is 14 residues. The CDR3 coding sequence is TGTGCCAGCAGCTACAGGGTCGGGACCACTGAAGCTTTCTTT. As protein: CASSYRVGTTEAFF.

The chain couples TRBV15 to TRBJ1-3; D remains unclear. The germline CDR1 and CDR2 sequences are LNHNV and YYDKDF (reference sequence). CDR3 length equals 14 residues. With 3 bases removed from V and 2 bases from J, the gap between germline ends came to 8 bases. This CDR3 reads CATSREKAGNTIYF. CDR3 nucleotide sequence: TGTGCCACCAGCAGGGAAAAAGCTGGAAACACCATATATTTT.